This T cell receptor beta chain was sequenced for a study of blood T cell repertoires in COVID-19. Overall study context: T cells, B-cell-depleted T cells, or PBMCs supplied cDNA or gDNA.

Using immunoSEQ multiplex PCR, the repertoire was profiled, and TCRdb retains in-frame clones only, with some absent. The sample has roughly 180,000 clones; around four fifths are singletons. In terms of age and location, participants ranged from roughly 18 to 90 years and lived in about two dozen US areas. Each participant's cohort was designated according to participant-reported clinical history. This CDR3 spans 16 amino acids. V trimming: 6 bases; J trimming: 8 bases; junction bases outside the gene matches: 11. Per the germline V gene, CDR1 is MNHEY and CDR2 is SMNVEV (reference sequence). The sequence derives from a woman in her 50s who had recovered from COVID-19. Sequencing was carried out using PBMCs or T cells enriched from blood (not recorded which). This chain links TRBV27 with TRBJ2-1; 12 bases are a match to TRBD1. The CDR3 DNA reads TGTGCCAGCAGGCGACCCTGGGACAGGGGGCTGGATGAGCAGTTCTTC. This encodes CASRRPWDRGLDEQFF.